The sequence of this T cell receptor beta chain was determined in a study of glioma-infiltrating T cells after dendritic cell vaccination. Findings of the study overall: Few patients contributed both blood and tumor specimens.

For this clone: Its specificity is unknown.

Sample time point: after dendritic cell vaccination, including at tumor progression/relapse. The PCR used 60 V beta and 13 J beta primers. The protocol was immunoSEQ multiplex PCR, while the TCRdb copy is restricted to in-frame clones and leaves out a portion. The table records tens of thousands of clones, about 84% of them present only once. The CDR3 consists of 13 residues. CDR1 and CDR2 from the germline V gene are MRHNA and SNTAGT. Trimming left V 1 base short and J 5 bases short, with 8 bases between. The V call is TRBV6-4, the J call TRBJ2-5, with D possibly matching TRBD2 (5 bases). Sample: blood, taken after dendritic cell vaccination. This clonotype was obtained from a human donor with glioblastoma. CDR3 in amino acids: CASSDYRGETQYF. For the CDR3, the DNA is TGTGCCAGCAGTGACTACCGAGGGGAGACCCAGTACTTC.